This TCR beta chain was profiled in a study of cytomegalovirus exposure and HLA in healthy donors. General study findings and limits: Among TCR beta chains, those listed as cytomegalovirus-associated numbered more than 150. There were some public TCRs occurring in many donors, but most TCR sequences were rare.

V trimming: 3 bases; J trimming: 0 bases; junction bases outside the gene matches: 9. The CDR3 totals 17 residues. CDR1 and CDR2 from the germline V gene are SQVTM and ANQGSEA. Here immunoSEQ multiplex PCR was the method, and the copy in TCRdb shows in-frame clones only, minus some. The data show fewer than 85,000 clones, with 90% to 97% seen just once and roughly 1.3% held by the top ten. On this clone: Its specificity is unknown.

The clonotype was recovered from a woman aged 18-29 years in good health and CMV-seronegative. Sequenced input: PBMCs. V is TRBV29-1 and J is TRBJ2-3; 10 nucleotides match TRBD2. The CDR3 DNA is TGCAGCGTTGATGACAGGGATAGCGGGGGGAGCACAGATACGCAGTATTTT. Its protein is CSVDDRDSGGSTDTQYF.